This entry is about one T cell receptor beta chain. Study processing details: Researchers report that nucleated cell counts were estimated from reference gene primer amplification. Libraries were prepared by immunoSEQ multiplex PCR; TCRdb keeps only in-frame clonotypes and omits some of them. Clone size and the V and J calls come from that table; the DNA yielded D and trimming. Of 120,000 or so clones listed, roughly four fifths are singletons. This sample is drawn from a study of blood T cell repertoires in COVID-19. At the level of the study: Samples of COVID-19 (acute and convalescent) were obtained from the United States, Italy and Spain. PBMCs, B-cell-depleted T cells, or T cells provided the cDNA or gDNA that made up the material.

The CDR3 length is 15 residues. Germline lookup yields CDR1 LNHDA and CDR2 SQIVND (reference sequence). Losses at the gene ends were 9 bases for V and 1 base for J; bases not matched to a gene: 10. In Seattle, patients joined the study during active infection and were tracked longitudinally. V and J are TRBV19 and TRBJ1-1, with 8 positions matching TRBD1. This receptor was identified in a man aged 25 to 40 with COVID-19, enrolled during active disease. Specimen: peripheral blood. CDR3 nucleotides: TGTGCCAGCTGCTTAACGGACAGGGAGAACACTGAAGCTTTCTTT. Encoded protein: CASCLTDRENTEAFF.